By share, the clone carrying this T cell receptor (beta chain) ranks as medium-sized. Its antigen is unidentified. These data come from a study of naive and memory T cell subsets. CDR1 is PRHDT, CDR2 FYEKMQ, per germline (reference sequence). Trimming took 5 bases from V and 1 from J, leaving 20 bases between them. The CDR3 is made up of 17 amino acids. Study outcomes and limitations: Diversity fell and Gini index rose from naive through CM, EM, EMRA.

Two oligonucleotides, mixed equimolar, formed the beta constant-region primer covering TRBC1 and TRBC2. TCRdb reprocessed the UMI-ligation and nested PCR reads with MiXCR, giving one entry per CDR3 protein. The table includes approximately 2,800 distinct CDR3 sequences, approximately 6.8% detected once. CD4 T cells were positively selected, then CD8 T cells from the CD4-negative fraction. Four subsets defined by CD45RA and CD27 were sorted after CD3, CD4, CD8 and live/dead staining. Effector memory cells were sorted as CD45RA-CD27-, EMRA cells as CD45RA+CD27-. Source material: effector memory CD8+ T cells from blood. Subset specified: effector memory, CD45RA- CD27-. The TCR sequence derives from a human donor in good health. This chain connects TRBV13 to TRBJ1-2; unclear D gene. CDR3 sequence reads: CASSAGPTGNHNYGYTF. The CDR3 region has the DNA TGTGCCAGCAGCGCTGGACCTACCGGAAACCATAACTATGGCTACACCTTC.